This T cell receptor beta chain was obtained from a study of T cell responses to AZD1222 COVID-19 vaccine. Background on the study: Analysis merged second doses at about 4 or about 12 weeks. Study-wide results and limits: Only five or six AZD1222 recipients were seropositive at baseline. In all cases, repertoires were sampled only after the peak T cell response.

A word on this clone: Its antigen is not known.

The length of the CDR3 is 17 residues. Germline V lookup: CDR1 ENHRY, CDR2 SYGVKD. The V gene lost 4 bases and the J gene lost 2 bases, with 21 bases spanning the gap. Profiled with immunoSEQ multiplex PCR; TCRdb holds only in-frame clones, not every one. The sample yields around 100,000 clones, about 93% seen once. The material sequenced was peripheral blood, taken on day 0 of AZD1222 vaccination. This receptor was identified in an adult in good health. The V gene is TRBV10-3, the J gene TRBJ2-7; D is possibly TRBD1 (9 bases). The CDR3 is CAISVSGGQGPPYEQYF. CDR3 bases: TGTGCCATCAGTGTGAGCGGGGGACAGGGCCCCCCCTACGAGCAGTACTTC.